This T cell receptor beta chain appears in the sequencing data of a study of cytomegalovirus exposure and HLA in healthy donors (TCRdb year 2017). Turning to the overall study: According to an earlier analysis of 550 to 700 of the donors, about 179 million T cells yielded 117 million unique TCR beta sequences and about 300 Gb of sequence data. An early release that covered about 600 HLA-typed donors contained around 300 gigabases of sequencing data and tens of millions of unique TCR sequences. Of the 300 to 500 genotyped donors, 75% to 85% were placed in the genetic ancestry cluster associated with self-reported Caucasian donors. The study was designed to test whether signatures of past pathogen exposure could be identified by cataloging public T cell receptors. The study profiled the T cell repertoires of under 700 subjects by immunosequencing and related them to cytomegalovirus serostatus. In addition to the first cohort of around 670 subjects, a separate validation cohort of some 120 different subjects was used. High-throughput TCR immunosequencing, statistical association of individual TCRs with disease status, and machine learning were combined to predict cytomegalovirus infection status. To study patterns of TCR occurrence, a later analysis re-analyzed previously published TCR beta repertoires from under 750 donors and added high-resolution HLA genotyping. Rather than using new phenotypic data, the later analysis identified candidate immune exposures from TCR beta sequences and from how often those sequences occurred across donors. In an earlier analysis of 587 of the donors, high-throughput TCR beta sequencing was used to judge whether each TCR beta V gene segment behaved as functional or pseudogenic. Donor age, sex, ethnicity and CMV serostatus were compiled alongside the repertoire data. A later genetic analysis took genome-wide SNP genotypes for about three fifths of the 666 donors and used that subset as a discovery cohort. All discovery cohort repertoires had been generated using a single sequencing platform. HLA typing included class I and class II loci at four-digit resolution. Typing coverage varied by locus: 629-630 donors for A, B, C, DRB1 and DQB1; around 560 for DQA1; approximately 570 for DPA1; some 470 for DPB1. About 5 DR-DQ haplotypes were handled as single units for association and clustering, since linkage in the cohort was strong. Among 398 genotyped donors of the cohort, an average of approximately 240,000 unique TCR beta nucleotide sequences were sequenced per donor, roughly 18% of them non-productive.

Turning to this clone: This receptor's antigen is unknown. No per-base quality is available; no much larger clone lies one base away.

The library was generated by the immunoSEQ multiplex PCR assay. The multiplex PCR relied on a mix of 60 forward primers for TCR Vbeta segments and 13 reverse primers for TCR Jbeta segments. The CDR3 region of rearranged TCR beta genes was amplified from genomic DNA by a multiplex PCR assay. On the Illumina HiSeq System, the amplified TCR beta libraries were sequenced as 87-base-pair reads. The original methods were these. In a later analysis, tens of millions of unique TCR beta chains were counted across the roughly 610 repertoires, and some 10 million of these chains were shared by at least two donors. A nearest-neighbor algorithm error-corrected the raw reads and collapsed the reads into unique sequences, merging closely related sequences to remove PCR and sequencing errors. CDR3 sequences were aligned to IMGT reference sequences to assign V, D and J gene segments. For a sequence to be retained, a match of at least six nucleotides to both a V gene segment and a J gene segment was required. A rearrangement was called productive if the CDR3 had no stop codons and remained in frame with V and J, and every other rearrangement was called non-productive. CDR3 was defined by IMGT convention, running from the second conserved V-encoded cysteine to the conserved J-encoded phenylalanine. In an earlier analysis of 500 to 650 of the donors, sequences lacking an unambiguous match to a single V gene segment were excluded. In an earlier analysis of 587 of the donors, V segments were called functional above 56.7% productive rearrangements and were called segregating when the between-donor standard deviation exceeded 5%. To diagnose cytomegalovirus status from the catalog of TCR beta chain sequences, a statistical classification framework was built. V and J gene assignment, in a later analysis, came from comparing TCR nucleotide sequences with IMGT/GENE-DB human TR gene sequences. A later analysis assigned CDR3 sequences and most-parsimonious VDJ recombination scenarios with the TCRdist pipeline. In a later analysis, every TCR beta chain was defined by the combination of its CDR3 amino acid sequence and its V-gene family, and reads without a unique V-gene family were dropped. In a later analysis, 450 to 600 highly shared, low-generation-probability nucleotide sequences were removed to address suspected cross-contamination and a sequencing artifact. In a later analysis, a clonal expansion index for each public chain was calculated from normalized within-repertoire ranks of inferred template counts. Generation probabilities in a later analysis came from a VDJ recombination model fitted to out-of-frame rearrangements, and those results were checked against IGoR. In a later analysis, TCR-TCR, TCR-HLA and TCR-CMV co-occurrence was scored with hypergeometric tests, and a repertoire-size bias correction was applied to TCR pairs. False discovery rates were estimated in a later analysis by permuting HLA or CMV assignments 20 times. In a later analysis, co-occurring TCRs were grouped with DBSCAN, and TCRdist sequence similarity was added when clustering was performed within HLA-allele-positive subsets. Repertoires with fewer than 30,000 or more than 120,000 public chains, plus five repertoires with anomalous nucleotide sharing, were excluded from co-occurrence clustering. Here the immuneACCESS table is served through TCRdb, limited to in-frame sequences with V and J called. Missing clones are a known gap in these copies; in checked studies unresolved V genes cover under half, and the rest lacks a known reason. That table furnishes V, J and clone size, whereas the DNA furnished D and trimming. The sample table shows roughly 98,000 clones, and roughly four fifths are seen once. The ten largest clones represent approximately 8% of the sample.

Looking up the germline V gene yields CDR1 SNHLY and CDR2 FYNNEI. Measured from the cysteine to the phenylalanine, the CDR3 is 12 residues long. The DNA shown is the 36-base CDR3, in frame from base 1. V sheds 1 base and J sheds 6 bases, leaving 3 bases between their ends. In total, fewer than 750 healthy bone marrow donors made up the cohort. At the time of sampling, every cohort member was nominally healthy, though immune exposures that went unrecorded were likely present. The donor was CMV seronegative and belonged to the group of 352 seronegative cohort members. Every donor gave a peripheral blood sample, and the peripheral blood mononuclear cells from that sample were used for TCR beta sequencing. The Qiagen DNeasy Blood Extraction Kit was used to extract genomic DNA from the blood cell samples. General conclusions and limits of the study: The earlier analysis of approximately 560 of the donors excluded fewer than 20 rarely observed V segments, including chromosome 9 orphons, because counts were too low. Three of the identified cytomegalovirus-associated TCR beta chains were confirmed in vitro to be specific for cytomegalovirus antigens. According to a later genetic analysis, donors in an Asian-associated ancestry cluster had fewer N-insertions in productive TCRs than the approximately 670-donor mean. Specific HLA alleles were associated with 15,000 to 20,000 TCR beta sequences at a false discovery rate of 0.05 in a later analysis. In a later analysis, most CMV-associated TCR beta chains were found to appear HLA-restricted, with HLA associations seemingly driven largely by CMV exposure. According to a later analysis, TCR association rates differed among HLA loci, with DRB1 alleles showing the most associated TCRs and HLA-C alleles showing the fewest. The study listed approximately 160 TCR beta chains as associated with cytomegalovirus. The authors suggested that the approach could potentially be generalized to other disease states and immunological phenotypes. HLA typing was unavailable for some donors at each locus, so association tests used only the typed subset. Strong co-occurrence of HLA alleles, especially DR and DQ, made assigning TCR associations to individual alleles difficult. Only TCR beta chains were sequenced in this cohort, and the absence of alpha or paired-chain data limited detectable features. Most TCR sequences were seen in very few donors, while some public TCRs were found in many individuals. CMV serostatus was the only immune exposure information available for the cohort. An earlier analysis of approximately 570 of the donors showed that most TCR beta V segments appeared in productive rearrangements either about 87% or about 30% of the time, which broadly matched IMGT annotations. A later genetic analysis associated a missense DCLRE1C variant with V-gene and J-gene trimming of TCR beta chains, and an independent cohort replicated the association. Several of the top co-occurrence clusters appeared to be linked to parvovirus B19, influenza, CMV and Epstein-Barr virus, according to a later analysis. Because the 87-base-pair reads could not distinguish some IMGT-functional V segments, including TRBV6-2 and TRBV6-3, those segments were excluded. A further reported finding was that TCR beta sequences accurately predicted the HLA-A and HLA-B alleles for most subjects in the first cohort. Sequencing depth was assumed to be roughly uniform across donors in the presence/absence analyses, though that assumption may not hold. The sequencing pipeline was judged likely to have produced a cluster of highly shared sequence variants as a technical artifact. Correlated functional status among segregating V segments might reflect linkage disequilibrium, but an unknown experimental factor could not be ruled out. A later analysis found that HLA-associated TCR beta chains were more clonally expanded and had lower generation probabilities than equally common non-associated chains. In both the original and validation cohorts, the classifier was reported to diagnose cytomegalovirus status with high specificity and sensitivity.

The chain is made from TRBV2 and TRBJ2-2; a confident D gene designation cannot be given. The sequenced material came from PBMCs. The sequence was collected from a female donor in good health and CMV-seronegative. The CDR3 here reads CASSEGPGELFF. The bases are TGTGCCAGCAGTGAAGGGCCCGGGGAGCTGTTTTTT.